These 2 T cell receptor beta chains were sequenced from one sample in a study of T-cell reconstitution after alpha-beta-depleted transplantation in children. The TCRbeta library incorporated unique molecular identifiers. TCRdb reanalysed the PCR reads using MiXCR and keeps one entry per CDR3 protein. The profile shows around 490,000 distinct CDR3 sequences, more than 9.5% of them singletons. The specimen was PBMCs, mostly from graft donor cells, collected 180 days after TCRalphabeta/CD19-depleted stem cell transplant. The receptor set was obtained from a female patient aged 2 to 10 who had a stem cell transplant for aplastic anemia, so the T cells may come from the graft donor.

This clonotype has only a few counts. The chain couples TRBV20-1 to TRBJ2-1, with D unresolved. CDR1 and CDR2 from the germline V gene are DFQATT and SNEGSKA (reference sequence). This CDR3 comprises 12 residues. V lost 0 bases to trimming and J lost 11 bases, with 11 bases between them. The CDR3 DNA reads TGCAGTGCTAGAGATGAGACTTTTAAGCAGTTCTTC. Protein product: CSARDETFKQFF.

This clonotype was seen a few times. CDR3 amino acids: CASSQLLLRDSLYNEQFF. The CDR3 bases are TGCGCCAGCAGCCAGCTACTTCTCCGGGACAGTCTCTACAATGAGCAGTTCTTC. This sequence joins TRBV4-1 and TRBJ2-1, with TRBD1 matching 7 bases. The CDR3 is 18 residues long. The V and J ends lost 3 bases and 3 bases, in that order; junction bases with no gene match: 14. Per the germline V gene, CDR1 is MGHRA and CDR2 is YSYEKL.